Following are 21 T cell receptor beta chains from one sample sequenced in a study of blood T cell repertoires in COVID-19. The protocol was immunoSEQ multiplex PCR, while the TCRdb copy is restricted to in-frame clones and leaves out a portion. The sample shows 150,000 to 200,000 clones, more than 75% of them seen only once. The source material was peripheral blood. Receptors originate from a man aged 40-49 years with active or convalescent COVID-19.

The V and J genes are TRBV5-6 and TRBJ2-7, with D hard to call. This CDR3 has 12 amino acids. Per the germline V gene, CDR1 is SGHDT and CDR2 is YYEEEE. V lost 4 bases to trimming and J lost 3 bases, with 8 bases between them. CDR3 sequence: CASSLRLYEQYF. The CDR3, as DNA: TGTGCCAGCAGCCTCCGACTCTACGAGCAGTACTTC.

The V gene is TRBV19, the J gene TRBJ2-4; perhaps TRBD2 as D (6 bases). Per the germline V gene, CDR1 is LNHDA and CDR2 is SQIVND (reference sequence). Trimming stripped 3 bases from V and 0 bases from J, with 18 bases between. CDR3 size: 18 residues. DNA of the CDR3: TGTGCCAGTAGTATCCCCTCGCGGGGACCGATAGCCAAAAACATTCAGTACTTC. It specifies CASSIPSRGPIAKNIQYF.

This chain uses TRBV19 with TRBJ2-5; 8 bases agree with TRBD1. The CDR3 totals 13 residues. With V trimmed by 4 bases and J by 4 bases, 2 bases remained unmatched. The germline V gene encodes CDR1 LNHDA and CDR2 SQIVND (reference sequence). In nucleotides, the CDR3 is TGTGCCAGTAGTACGACAGGGGCAGAGACCCAGTACTTC. As protein: CASSTTGAETQYF.

This chain joins TRBV11-3 and TRBJ1-2; 7 nucleotides agree with TRBD1. V lost 10 bases, J lost 8 bases, and 16 bases stayed unmatched. Germline-derived CDR1 and CDR2 are SGHNT and YENEEA. This CDR3 spans 14 amino acids. In DNA, the CDR3 is TGTGCCATCGAATCGGGACAGTCAAAAGTCGGCTACACCTTC. Translation: CAIESGQSKVGYTF.

The chain uses TRBV19 and TRBJ1-5, with TRBD1 identical over 9 bases. Trimming took 5 bases from V and 2 from J; bases not matched to a gene: 4. The CDR3 contains 15 residues. Germline V lookup: CDR1 LNHDA, CDR2 SQIVND (reference sequence). CDR3 DNA: TGTGCCAGTAGTTGGGGACAGGGTGGCAATCAGCCCCAGCATTTT. It is translated as CASSWGQGGNQPQHF.

The chain combines TRBV6-2 or TRBV6-3 with TRBJ1-2; tentative D call: TRBD1 (6 bases). V gave up 5 bases and J gave up 6 bases, with 19 bases separating them. Germline V CDR1 and CDR2: MNHEY, SVGEGT. This CDR3 is 15 amino acids long. CDR3 residues: CASSPAGQILNGYTF. The CDR3 DNA reads as TGTGCCAGCAGTCCCGCCGGACAGATCCTGAATGGCTACACCTTC.

The V gene is TRBV18, the J gene TRBJ2-5, with a weak D call TRBD2 (5 bases). The CDR3 sequence is 13 residues long. V was shortened by 3 bases and J by 2 bases, with 7 bases between the two germline ends. Looked up from germline, CDR1 is KGHSH and CDR2 is LQKENI. In DNA, the CDR3 is TGTGCCAGCTCACCTGGGAGACAAGAGACCCAGTACTTC. Translating gives CASSPGRQETQYF.

This chain uses TRBV5-1 with TRBJ1-1, with a weak D call TRBD1 (6 bases). This CDR3 is built from 13 residues. Trimming cost V 4 bases and J 0 bases, with 7 bases left between them. Per germline, CDR1 SGHRS and CDR2 YFSETQ. The CDR3 reads CASSRGMNTEAFF. The CDR3 DNA reads as TGCGCCAGCAGCAGGGGGATGAACACTGAAGCTTTCTTT.

The chain links TRBV3-1 (or the pseudogene TRBV3-2) to TRBJ2-7; weak D call: TRBD1 (6 bases). The CDR3 has 12 residues. The germline V gene encodes CDR1 LGHDT and CDR2 YNNKEL (reference sequence). V dropped 6 bases and J dropped 4 bases, with 10 bases sitting between them. CDR3 bases: TGTGCCAGCAGTCGACAGGTTTACGAGCAGTACTTC. It is translated as CASSRQVYEQYF.

The chain is built from TRBV28 and TRBJ2-7, with a weak D call TRBD1 (6 bases). The V end lost 7 bases, the J end lost 3 bases, and 13 bases lay between the germline ends. The length of the CDR3 is 13 residues. Germline assignment: CDR1 MDHEN and CDR2 SYDVKM. The CDR3, as DNA: TGTGCCAGCATTAACGGACAGAACTACGAGCAGTACTTC. Translating gives CASINGQNYEQYF.

The J gene is TRBJ2-7, the V gene TRBV9; no clear D. Trimming cost V 0 bases and J 0 bases, with 10 bases left between them. This CDR3 spans 15 amino acids. CDR1 SGDLS and CDR2 YYNGEE come from the germline V gene. The CDR3 DNA is TGTGCCAGCAGCGTAGAAAGTCTAAGCTCCTACGAGCAGTACTTC. Its translation: CASSVESLSSYEQYF.

This CDR3 is CAWRGQNYGYTF. Here the CDR3 DNA reads TGTGCCTGGCGGGGACAGAACTATGGCTACACCTTC. The chain links TRBV30 to TRBJ1-2; 7 bases map to TRBD1. Germline trimming cut 5 bases from V and 2 bases from J; bases unmatched to any gene: 2. The germline CDR1 and CDR2 sequences are GTSNPN and SVGIG (reference sequence). The CDR3 length is 12 residues.

V is TRBV28 and J is TRBJ2-7; D may be TRBD1 (6 bases). This CDR3 region has 12 residues. Germline V lookup: CDR1 MDHEN, CDR2 SYDVKM. Trimming removed 6 bases from V and 3 bases from J, with 9 bases in between. CDR3 sequence: CASSKTGYEQYF. DNA of the CDR3: TGTGCCAGCAGCAAGACAGGCTACGAGCAGTACTTC. The full variable domain, completed using reference TRBV28 and TRBJ2-7, is DVKVTQSSRYLVKRTGEKVFLECVQDMDHENMFWYRQDPGLGLRLIYFSYDVKMKEKGDIPEGYSVSREKKERFSLILESASTNQTSMYLCASSKTGYEQYFGPGTRLTVT.

The chain links TRBV18 to TRBJ2-1, with 10 bases lining up with TRBD1. Germline V gives CDR1 KGHSH, CDR2 LQKENI. The CDR3 is 15 amino acids. V gave up 1 base and J gave up 9 bases; unmatched junction bases: 6. The CDR3 protein is CASSPLGTGVGEQFF. DNA of the CDR3: TGTGCCAGCTCACCACTCGGGACAGGGGTTGGTGAGCAGTTCTTC.

V and J are TRBV19 and TRBJ2-2; TRBD2 is a possible D gene (6 bases). Germline-derived CDR1 and CDR2 are LNHDA and SQIVND (reference sequence). V gave up 3 bases and J gave up 3 bases, with 8 bases separating them. The length of the CDR3 is 14 residues. This CDR3 reads CASSMEGDTGELFF. In DNA form, the CDR3 reads TGTGCCAGTAGTATGGAGGGAGACACCGGGGAGCTGTTTTTT.

V and J are TRBV27 and TRBJ2-3; weak D call: TRBD2 (5 bases). Germline CDR1 MNHEY, CDR2 SMNVEV (reference sequence). The CDR3 is 14 residues long. The V end was cut by 5 bases, the J end by 8 bases, with 17 bases between. The CDR3 here is CASSPALLGFTQYF. CDR3 DNA sequence: TGTGCCAGCAGTCCAGCCCTACTAGGCTTTACGCAGTATTTT.

CDR3 DNA: TGTGCCAGCAGCTCATCTAGCGGGGCAAGCACAGATACGCAGTATTTT. Amino acid sequence: CASSSSSGASTDTQYF. The rearrangement links TRBV7-9 to TRBJ2-3; TRBD2 aligns across 9 bases. V shed 4 bases and J 0 bases; nucleotides not matched to a gene: 5. From germline, CDR1 is SEHNR and CDR2 FQNEAQ (reference sequence). The CDR3 consists of 16 residues. The full variable domain, its missing parts supplied by reference TRBV7-9 and TRBJ2-3, is DTGVSQNPRHKITKRGQNVTFRCDPISEHNRLYWYRQTLGQGPEFLTYFQNEAQLEKSRLLSDRFSAERPKGSFSTLEIQRTEQGDSAMYLCASSSSSGASTDTQYFGPGTRLTVL.

The sample holds a few counts of this clone. Other DNA sequences in the same sample also yield this CDR3. The V call is TRBV7-9, the J call TRBJ1-4; the match to TRBD1 covers 10 bases. The germline gives CDR1 SEHNR, CDR2 FQNEAQ (reference sequence). The V and J ends lost 5 bases and 5 bases, in that order; junction bases with no gene match: 2. There are 14 residues in the CDR3. The CDR3 sequence is CASSRTGGNEKLFF. CDR3 bases: TGTGCCAGCAGCCGGACAGGGGGGAATGAAAAACTGTTTTTT.

The rearrangement joins TRBV9 to TRBJ1-1, with unresolved D. CDR1 is SGDLS, CDR2 YYNGEE, per germline. This CDR3 has 13 amino acids. The germline V and J ends were trimmed by 0 bases and 1 base, with 4 bases remaining between them. CDR3 in DNA: TGTGCCAGCAGCGTAGATAGGAACACTGAAGCTTTCTTT. Translating it yields CASSVDRNTEAFF.

This sequence joins TRBV30 and TRBJ1-3; D gene ambiguous. CDR3 length equals 14 residues. V was trimmed by 3 bases and J by 0 bases, leaving 9 bases between them. CDR1 GTSNPN and CDR2 SVGIG come from the germline V gene (reference sequence). This chain's CDR3 is CAWRATASGNTIYF. The CDR3 bases are TGTGCCTGGAGAGCGACTGCCTCTGGAAACACCATATATTTT.

The chain links TRBV6-2 or TRBV6-3 to TRBJ2-3, with a possible D match to TRBD1 (6 bases). CDR1 MNHEY and CDR2 SVGEGT come from the germline V gene. V lost 6 bases and J 2 bases, leaving 12 bases between the germline ends. This CDR3 has 14 amino acids. This CDR3 reads CASSMDSDTDTQYF. In DNA form, the CDR3 reads TGTGCCAGCAGCATGGACAGCGACACAGATACGCAGTATTTT.